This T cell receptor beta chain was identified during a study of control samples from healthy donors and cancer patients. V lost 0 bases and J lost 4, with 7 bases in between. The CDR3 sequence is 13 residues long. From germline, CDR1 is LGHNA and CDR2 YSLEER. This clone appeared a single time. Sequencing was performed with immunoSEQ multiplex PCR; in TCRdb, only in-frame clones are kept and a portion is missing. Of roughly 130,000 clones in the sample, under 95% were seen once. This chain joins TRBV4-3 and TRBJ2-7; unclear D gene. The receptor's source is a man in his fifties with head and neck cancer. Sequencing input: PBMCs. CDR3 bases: TGCGCCAGCAGCCAAGATCAAGGGTACGAGCAGTACTTC. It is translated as CASSQDQGYEQYF.